The 27 T cell receptor beta chains in this list originate from one sample, sequenced in a study of molecular identifiers for immune sequencing clone quantification. TCRdb re-analysed the PCR reads in MiXCR, keeping a single row per CDR3 protein. The sample has 20,000 to 30,000 distinct CDR3 sequences, 15% to 20% seen once; the top ten hold around 1%. Sequencing used naive CD8+ T cells from blood, with Jurkat cell RNA spiked in. Subset indicated: FACS-sorted CD8+CD4-CCR7+CD45RA+ naive T cells. These receptors were obtained from a human donor in good health. Some libraries in this study had Jurkat cell RNA spiked in.

This clonotype was seen many times. The chain uses TRBV10-2 and TRBJ2-7; D perhaps matches TRBD2 (5 bases). The V and J ends lost 2 bases and 2 bases respectively, with 13 bases between them. This CDR3 is 15 amino acids long. The germline V gene encodes CDR1 WSHSY and CDR2 SAAADI. CDR3 region: CASSEGVSATYEQYF. In DNA form, the CDR3 reads TGCGCCAGCAGTGAGGGTGTTAGCGCGACCTACGAGCAGTACTTC.

This clonotype was detected many times. The chain couples TRBV12-3 or TRBV12-4 to TRBJ2-5; no firm D call. The CDR3 length is 14 residues. V gave up 0 bases and J gave up 2 bases, with 7 bases separating them. The CDR3 loop is CASSLALPQETQYF. The CDR3 DNA sequence: TGTGCCAGCAGTTTAGCGCTGCCTCAAGAGACCCAGTACTTC.

This clonotype came up many times. V gene TRBV6-5 combines with J gene TRBJ1-1, with D perhaps matching TRBD1 (6 bases). The germline V and J ends were trimmed by 2 bases and 5 bases, with 42 bases remaining between them. Germline V gives CDR1 MNHEY, CDR2 SVGAGI. The CDR3 is 24 amino acids. This chain's CDR3 is CASSYTVPRPRSEGGRGRETEAFF. CDR3 sequence (DNA): TGTGCCAGCAGTTACACCGTTCCAAGGCCCCGAAGCGAGGGGGGTAGAGGAAGAGAAACTGAAGCTTTCTTT.

This clonotype was counted many times. This rearrangement joins TRBV19 to TRBJ1-5; 7 positions match TRBD1. The germline V gene encodes CDR1 LNHDA and CDR2 SQIVND (reference sequence). With V trimmed by 1 base and J by 4 bases, 4 bases remained unmatched. This CDR3 has 15 residues. The CDR3 DNA follows: TGTGCCAGTAGTATAGTAGGGGGCGGTAATCAGCCCCAGCATTTT. Amino acid sequence: CASSIVGGGNQPQHF.

This clonotype was picked up many times. The genes are TRBV11-2 and TRBJ2-4, with D unclear. The CDR3 consists of 13 residues. V lost 1 base and J lost 0, with 1 base in between. Germline V gives CDR1 SGHAT, CDR2 FQNNGV. The CDR3 coding sequence is TGTGCCAGCAGCTTAGTAGCCAAAAACATTCAGTACTTC. The encoded protein is CASSLVAKNIQYF.

In its sample, this clonotype was seen many times. This chain uses TRBV6-2 or TRBV6-3 with TRBJ1-5; unclear D gene. The CDR3 has 14 amino acids. Looked up from germline, CDR1 is MNHEY and CDR2 is SVGEGT. V was clipped by 1 base and J by 8 bases, with 12 bases between them. In nucleotides, the CDR3 is TGTGCCAGCAGTTACTTGGAAAGGGTTAAGCCCCAGCATTTT. This encodes CASSYLERVKPQHF.

As for this clonotype: Since a much larger clone is just one base distant, this may be a read error. This chain links TRBV29-1 with TRBJ2-7; D possibly corresponds to TRBD1 (5 bases). The CDR3 loop spans 14 amino acids. The V gene's germline CDR1 is SQVTM and CDR2 ANQGSEA. Trimming shortened V by 1 base and J by 6 bases, and 16 bases separated the two germline ends. The CDR3 nucleotides read TGCAGCGTTGAAGGCCTGGGGCATACCTGCGAGCAGTACTTC. Amino acid sequence: CSVEGLGHTCEQYF.

The CDR3 loop is CASSLSSFSYEQYF. The DNA for the CDR3 is TGTGCCAGCAGTCTATCTAGCTTTTCCTACGAGCAGTACTTC. The chain uses TRBV6-6 and TRBJ2-7; D may be TRBD2 (5 bases). Trimming stripped 5 bases from V and 1 base from J, with 12 bases between. Germline V gives CDR1 MNHNY, CDR2 SVGAGI (reference sequence). The CDR3 has 14 residues.

There are a few counts of this clonotype. Germline and junction disagree at one end, which may indicate a read error. V gene TRBV4-3 combines with J gene TRBJ2-3, with D hard to call. The germline V gene encodes CDR1 LGHNA and CDR2 YSLEER. CDR3 length: 15 amino acids. CDR3 residues: CTSSQAGHVSDTQYF. The CDR3, as DNA: TGCACCAGCAGCCAAGCTGGGCACGTCTCCGATACGCAGTATTTT.

Ten or more counts support this clonotype. The chain employs TRBV4-1 and TRBJ2-3, with TRBD2 as a possible D gene (5 bases). This CDR3 spans 17 amino acids. Germline V gene sequence: CDR1 MGHRA, CDR2 YSYEKL. V lost 4 bases and J 2 bases, leaving 19 bases between the germline ends. CDR3 nucleotides: TGCGCCAGCAGCCTCGGGGTCGGAGAGCTCTACACAGATACGCAGTATTTT. This translates into CASSLGVGELYTDTQYF.

This clonotype was seen ten or more times. V is TRBV27 and J is TRBJ1-4; no clear D. The CDR3 loop spans 18 amino acids. Germline V gives CDR1 MNHEY, CDR2 SMNVEV (reference sequence). With 5 bases removed from V and 0 bases from J, the gap between germline ends came to 19 bases. CDR3 nucleotide sequence: TGTGCCAGCAGTCCCCTCGGGGTCCTAGGGCCAACTAATGAAAAACTGTTTTTT. This gives the protein CASSPLGVLGPTNEKLFF. Together with reference TRBV27 and TRBJ1-4, the CDR3 gives the full variable domain: EAQVTQNPRYLITVTGKKLTVTCSQNMNHEYMSWYRQDPGLGLRQIYYSMNVEVTDKGDVPEGYKVSRKEKRNFPLILESPSPNQTSLYFCASSPLGVLGPTNEKLFFGSGTQLSVL.

In its sample, this clonotype was seen many times. The rearrangement joins TRBV19 to TRBJ2-3, with 7 nucleotides matching TRBD1. The CDR3 extends over 16 amino acids. The germline V gene encodes CDR1 LNHDA and CDR2 SQIVND (reference sequence). The V segment lost 1 base and the J segment 0 bases; nucleotides outside the gene matches: 4. DNA for the CDR3: TGTGCCAGTAGTATAGGGACACAGGGGAGCACAGATACGCAGTATTTT. Protein: CASSIGTQGSTDTQYF.

This clonotype came up many times. This chain connects TRBV18 to TRBJ2-3; 7 bases are shared with TRBD1. Germline CDR1 reads KGHSH; CDR2 reads LQKENI. With 2 bases clipped from V and 1 base from J, the junction kept 9 bases outside the gene matches. This CDR3 is 17 amino acids long. CDR3 residues: CASSPGDDRAGTDTQYF. CDR3 bases: TGTGCCAGCTCACCAGGGGACGACAGGGCGGGCACAGATACGCAGTATTTT.

This clonotype was seen repeatedly, ten times or more. V and J are TRBV19 and TRBJ1-1; D perhaps matches TRBD1 (5 bases). The CDR3 contains 14 residues. Germline V lookup: CDR1 LNHDA, CDR2 SQIVND (reference sequence). V was cut by 3 bases and J by 4 bases, with 12 bases left in between. CDR3 nucleotides: TGTGCCAGTAGTATCGGGGGTTGGACCACTGAAGCTTTCTTT. This translates into CASSIGGWTTEAFF.

This clonotype has a count of ten or more. The chain has TRBV4-1 and TRBJ1-2; 8 nucleotides align to TRBD1. The CDR3 has 17 residues. The V gene end was trimmed by 0 bases and the J gene end by 8 bases; junction bases not matched to a gene: 14. CDR1 MGHRA and CDR2 YSYEKL come from the germline V gene. The CDR3 nucleotides are TGCGCCAGCAGCCAAGAGTTTCCAGGGGGCGGTTTTCAAGGCTACACCTTC. Its protein product is CASSQEFPGGGFQGYTF.

This clonotype was counted ten times or more. This chain links TRBV20-1 with TRBJ2-3; D gene unclear. The CDR3 loop spans 16 amino acids. Trimming cost V 0 bases and J 0 bases, with 13 bases left between them. CDR1 is DFQATT, CDR2 SNEGSKA, per germline (reference sequence). CDR3 nucleotides: TGCAGTGCTAGAGAACCGTCAGCTTATAGCACAGATACGCAGTATTTT. Amino acid sequence: CSAREPSAYSTDTQYF.

The chain couples TRBV28 to TRBJ1-5, with D possibly matching TRBD1 (5 bases). V was cut by 3 bases and J by 0 bases, with 12 bases left in between. The V gene's germline CDR1 is MDHEN and CDR2 SYDVKM. The CDR3 covers 16 residues. For the CDR3, the DNA is TGTGCCAGCAGTTTGGTAGGGGACTATAGCAATCAGCCCCAGCATTTT. Protein product: CASSLVGDYSNQPQHF.

This clonotype was observed many times. This chain uses TRBV29-1 with TRBJ1-1, with 10 bases that match TRBD1. Germline CDR1 is SQVTM and CDR2 is ANQGSEA. The CDR3 runs to 18 residues. Trimming removed 3 bases from V and 7 bases from J; junction bases left unmatched: 20. The CDR3 is CSVDELPGQGPPQLEAFF. CDR3 sequence (DNA): TGCAGCGTTGATGAGCTTCCGGGACAGGGGCCGCCTCAACTTGAAGCTTTCTTT.

The table lists this clonotype with many counts. The chain employs TRBV14 and TRBJ2-3; 9 bases agree with TRBD2. CDR3 length: 18 amino acids. CDR1 and CDR2 (germline): SGHDN, FVKESK. J was trimmed by 0 bases and V by 3 bases; bases with no gene match: 10. The CDR3 sequence is CASSQDIAGAMSTDTQYF. The CDR3 region has the DNA TGTGCCAGCAGCCAGGATATAGCGGGAGCTATGAGCACAGATACGCAGTATTTT.

With respect to this clonotype: A clone one base away is much larger, so this may be a read error. This sequence joins TRBV7-2 and TRBJ2-7; TRBD1 agrees at 7 bases. The CDR3 totals 15 residues. Germline values: CDR1 SGHTA, CDR2 FQGNSA. Losses at the gene ends were 5 bases for V and 4 bases for J; bases not matched to a gene: 11. The CDR3, as DNA: TGTGCCAGCAGCCTTGCAGGGGGAGAGATTTACGAGCAGTACTTC. Its protein is CASSLAGGEIYEQYF.

This clonotype was recorded at least ten times. The genes are TRBV2 and TRBJ2-2; D is unresolved. This CDR3 is built from 15 residues. Germline CDR1 reads SNHLY; CDR2 reads FYNNEI. Between the trimmed V and J ends, which lost 1 base and 1 base, there was a span of 7 bases. The CDR3: CASSEGPGNTGELFF. CDR3 sequence (DNA): TGTGCCAGCAGTGAAGGACCAGGGAACACCGGGGAGCTGTTTTTT.

This clonotype was counted at least ten times. The chain carries TRBV30 and TRBJ2-5; the D is unclear. The V end was cut by 2 bases, the J end by 5 bases, with 9 bases between. This CDR3 contains 12 residues. In germline, CDR1 is GTSNPN, CDR2 SVGIG (reference sequence). This chain's CDR3 is CAWSWVGETQYF. The CDR3 DNA reads TGTGCCTGGAGTTGGGTTGGCGAGACCCAGTACTTC.

This clonotype counts as medium-sized. This chain links TRBV30 with TRBJ2-7; 7 positions agree with TRBD2. Trimming took 6 bases from V and 1 from J; bases not matched to a gene: 9. The CDR3 has 14 amino acids. Germline V gene data show CDR1 as GTSNPN and CDR2 as SVGIG (reference sequence). The CDR3 DNA follows: TGTGCCTGTTGCGGGGCGGGAGATTCCTACGAGCAGTACTTC. This encodes CACCGAGDSYEQYF.

In its sample, this clonotype was seen many times. The V call is TRBV7-9, the J call TRBJ2-7; TRBD2 matches at 7 bases. CDR1 and CDR2 (germline): SEHNR, FQNEAQ (reference sequence). The CDR3 loop spans 15 amino acids. Trimming took 4 bases from V and 4 from J; bases not matched to a gene: 10. The CDR3 region is CASSSEAGTSYEQYF. The CDR3 DNA is TGTGCCAGCAGCTCTGAAGCGGGGACGTCGTACGAGCAGTACTTC.

In regard to this clonotype: A single base separates this from a much larger clone, so it may be a read error. J is TRBJ2-3 and V is TRBV27, with D perhaps TRBD1 (6 bases). CDR3 length: 15 amino acids. V lost 8 bases to trimming and J lost 2 bases, with 17 bases between them. The germline CDR1 and CDR2 sequences are MNHEY and SMNVEV (reference sequence). The CDR3, as DNA: TGTGCCAGCGGTTATAGGGGACACCCCACAGATACGCAGTATTTT. Translating gives CASGYRGHPTDTQYF.

At least ten counts were recorded for this clonotype. The chain has TRBV7-9 and TRBJ1-1; D unclear. V lost 1 base, J lost 2 bases, and 5 bases lay in between. CDR3 length: 13 amino acids. From germline, CDR1 is SEHNR and CDR2 FQNEAQ (reference sequence). The DNA of the CDR3 is TGTGCCAGCAGCTTAGATACCAACACTGAAGCTTTCTTT. It codes for CASSLDTNTEAFF.

Regarding this clonotype: Possible read error: a much larger clone is one base away. The rearrangement uses TRBV14 and TRBJ2-1, with 8 bases lining up with TRBD2. CDR3 length: 17 residues. Germline V gives CDR1 SGHDN, CDR2 FVKESK. The CDR3 nucleotides are TGTGCCAGCAGCCAATGGGTGGGCACTAGCGGCTACGATGAGCAGTTCTTC. This encodes CASSQWVGTSGYDEQFF.